The 23 T cell receptor beta chains below come from one sample, sequenced in a study of blood T cell repertoires in COVID-19. Generated by immunoSEQ multiplex PCR, the TCRdb table keeps only in-frame clones and is missing some. The sample holds some 99,000 clones, around 81% seen once. The specimen sequenced was peripheral blood. The origin of the receptors is a human donor in a cohort sampled during active or convalescent COVID-19.

This clone appeared a few times. This chain connects TRBV19 to TRBJ2-7; 8 nucleotides agree with TRBD2. The V gene end was trimmed by 9 bases and the J gene end by 9 bases; junction bases not matched to a gene: 16. Germline lookup yields CDR1 LNHDA and CDR2 SQIVND (reference sequence). The CDR3 contains 14 residues. CDR3 in amino acids: CASSGSVRDGRQYF. DNA for the CDR3: TGTGCCAGCAGCGGGAGTGTTAGGGATGGTCGGCAGTACTTC.

The CDR3 nucleotides are TGTGCCAGCAGTGTGGGTGCGGGGTTAGGTTCTAGGACCGGCAATCAGCCCCAGCATTTT. Translation gives CASSVGAGLGSRTGNQPQHF. The chain employs TRBV5-8 and TRBJ1-5, with no clear D. Between the trimmed V and J ends, which lost 5 bases and 2 bases, there was a span of 29 bases. The CDR3 spans 20 residues. Germline V lookup: CDR1 SGHTS, CDR2 YDEGEE.

The CDR3 reads CASSQDPGVPYNEQFF. DNA for the CDR3: TGTGCCAGCAGCCAAGATCCGGGAGTGCCCTACAATGAGCAGTTCTTC. The chain uses TRBV4-2 and TRBJ2-1; the D gene is possibly TRBD2 (6 bases). The CDR3 length is 16 residues. The germline gives CDR1 LGHNA, CDR2 YNFKEQ. With 0 bases removed from V and 2 bases from J, the gap between germline ends came to 11 bases.

There are a few counts of this clone. The chain combines TRBV6-6 with TRBJ2-7; tentative D call: TRBD1 (6 bases). The germline V gene encodes CDR1 MNHNY and CDR2 SVGAGI (reference sequence). V gave up 9 bases and J gave up 0 bases, with 9 bases separating them. The CDR3 runs to 12 residues. The CDR3 bases are TGTGCCAGTACAGGGAGCTCCTACGAGCAGTACTTC. Its translation is CASTGSSYEQYF.

The gene calls are TRBV2 and TRBJ2-2, with D possibly being TRBD2 (6 bases). Germline lookup yields CDR1 SNHLY and CDR2 FYNNEI. The CDR3 is made up of 15 amino acids. Deletions cut 8 bases from V and 1 base from J, with 14 bases between. The CDR3 DNA is TGTGCCAGCTTTACTCGAGCGGGGAACACCGGGGAGCTGTTTTTT. Translation gives CASFTRAGNTGELFF.

This clone was seen once. The chain recombines TRBV7-9 with TRBJ2-5; possible D gene TRBD2, 5 bases. V gave up 0 bases and J gave up 1 base, with 12 bases separating them. CDR3 size: 16 residues. Germline CDR1 is SEHNR and CDR2 is FQNEAQ (reference sequence). CDR3 DNA sequence: TGTGCCAGCAGCTTAGCGCTCCGGCGGGCCCAAGAGACCCAGTACTTC. Its protein is CASSLALRRAQETQYF.

This chain links TRBV7-9 with TRBJ2-2, with TRBD1 matching over 7 bases. V lost 5 bases and J lost 7; bases outside the gene matches: 4. This CDR3 contains 13 residues. Germline values: CDR1 SEHNR, CDR2 FQNEAQ (reference sequence). In DNA form, the CDR3 reads TGTGCCAGCAGCCCCGGACAGGTCGGGGAGCTGTTTTTT. Translating gives CASSPGQVGELFF.

The rearrangement uses TRBV5-1 and TRBJ2-2; TRBD1 aligns across 9 bases. The CDR3 length is 14 residues. Per the germline V gene, CDR1 is SGHRS and CDR2 is YFSETQ. Trimming took 4 bases from V and 6 from J; bases not matched to a gene: 4. CDR3 nucleotides: TGCGCCAGCAGCGACAGGGGGTCAGCCGGGGAGCTGTTTTTT. Protein sequence: CASSDRGSAGELFF.

This clone appeared once. This chain connects TRBV3-1 (or the pseudogene TRBV3-2) to TRBJ2-1; 12 bases map to TRBD2. This CDR3 spans 16 amino acids. With 0 bases clipped from V and 7 bases from J, the junction kept 4 bases outside the gene matches. Germline assignment: CDR1 LGHDT and CDR2 YNNKEL (reference sequence). CDR3 protein: CASSQDVGLAGNEQFF. The CDR3 DNA follows: TGTGCCAGCAGCCAAGATGTGGGACTAGCGGGTAATGAGCAGTTCTTC.

V and J are TRBV24-1 and TRBJ1-6; 9 bases align to TRBD1. The CDR3 is 19 amino acids. The V gene's germline CDR1 is KGHDR and CDR2 SFDVKD. The trim removed 3 bases at V and 4 bases at J, leaving 12 bases unmatched. The CDR3 sequence is CATSDVNRDRVFYNSPLHF. CDR3 DNA: TGTGCCACCAGTGATGTAAACCGGGACAGGGTTTTTTATAATTCACCCCTCCACTTT.

The chain joins TRBV18 to TRBJ1-2; 8 bases are a match to TRBD1. CDR3 length: 13 residues. The germline gives CDR1 KGHSH, CDR2 LQKENI. With 2 bases clipped from V and 9 bases from J, the junction kept 5 bases outside the gene matches. CDR3 coding DNA: TGTGCCAGCTCACCAGCCGGGACAGGCCGCTACACCTTC. Protein: CASSPAGTGRYTF.

This clone was seen just once. The rearrangement joins TRBV7-2 to TRBJ2-1, with D uncertain. This CDR3 has 12 amino acids. Trimming removed 5 bases at V and 3 bases at J, with 5 bases between. Germline lookup yields CDR1 SGHTA and CDR2 FQGNSA. The CDR3, as DNA: TGTGCCAGCAGCCTACGCTACAATGAGCAGTTCTTC. Protein sequence: CASSLRYNEQFF.

This sequence joins TRBV29-1 and TRBJ2-7; 9 bases fit TRBD1. Trimming cost V 2 bases and J 5 bases; bases outside gene matches: 10. The length of the CDR3 is 15 residues. CDR1 SQVTM and CDR2 ANQGSEA come from the germline V gene. The CDR3 DNA reads as TGCAGCGTTGAAACTAGGGACAGGGTGTCGCACGAGCAGTACTTC. Translated, it gives CSVETRDRVSHEQYF.

The chain couples TRBV18 to TRBJ1-5; a possible D gene is TRBD1 (6 bases). Trimming shortened V by 5 bases and J by 2 bases, and 19 bases separated the two germline ends. CDR3 length equals 17 residues. Germline V gene data show CDR1 as KGHSH and CDR2 as LQKENI. CDR3 region: CASSTDRLLGGNQPQHF. CDR3 DNA: TGTGCCAGCTCAACGGACAGACTACTGGGGGGCAATCAGCCCCAGCATTTT. The variable domain in full, completed from reference TRBV18 and TRBJ1-5, reads NAGVMQNPRHLVRRRGQEARLRCSPMKGHSHVYWYRQLPEEGLKFMVYLQKENIIDESGMPKERFSAEFPKEGPSILRIQQVVRGDSAAYFCASSTDRLLGGNQPQHFGDGTRLSIL.

Comment on this clone: One end of the junction fails to match germline, which may point to a read error. V is TRBV14 and J is TRBJ2-1; 9 bases agree with TRBD2. Per germline, CDR1 SGHDN and CDR2 FVKESK. The CDR3 covers 16 residues. The CDR3 protein is CARSQEGGGAGNEQFF. CDR3 DNA sequence: TGTGCCCGCAGCCAAGAAGGCGGGGGGGCGGGGAATGAGCAGTTCTTC.

The genes are TRBV5-1 and TRBJ2-5, with unresolved D. V shed 7 bases and J shed 3 bases, with 10 bases lying between them. The CDR3 is made up of 12 amino acids. Germline V gene data show CDR1 as SGHRS and CDR2 as YFSETQ. This chain's CDR3 is CASHQPEETQYF. The CDR3 DNA reads as TGCGCCAGCCACCAACCGGAAGAGACCCAGTACTTC.

This chain connects TRBV7-9 to TRBJ2-7, with 9 nucleotides matching TRBD2. This CDR3 is built from 14 residues. Unmatched junction bases numbered 8, after V lost 5 bases and J lost 6 bases. Germline CDR1 is SEHNR and CDR2 is FQNEAQ (reference sequence). The CDR3 sequence is CASSRGTSLFEQYF. The CDR3 DNA is TGTGCCAGCAGCCGAGGGACTAGCCTGTTCGAGCAGTACTTC.

The J gene is TRBJ1-1, the V gene TRBV5-6, with a possible D match to TRBD1 (5 bases). Deletions cut 4 bases from V and 0 bases from J, with 16 bases between. The CDR3 is made up of 16 amino acids. Germline values: CDR1 SGHDT, CDR2 YYEEEE. The CDR3 sequence is CASSNRMTDLNTEAFF. CDR3 in DNA: TGTGCCAGCAGCAACCGTATGACAGACTTGAACACTGAAGCTTTCTTT.

This chain links TRBV28 with TRBJ2-3; D is perhaps TRBD2 (5 bases). Germline-derived CDR1 and CDR2 are MDHEN and SYDVKM. CDR3 length: 13 amino acids. Trimming removed 6 bases at V and 5 bases at J, with 12 bases between. CDR3 nucleotide sequence: TGTGCCAGCAGGCGGGTCGCGGGAGATACGCAGTATTTT. Translation gives CASRRVAGDTQYF.

This clone has a handful of counts. DNA for the CDR3: TGCGCCAGCAGCTTGGCAGACAATACCTACGAGCAGTACTTC. It is translated as CASSLADNTYEQYF. The chain combines TRBV5-1 with TRBJ2-7; the D is unclear. CDR3 length: 14 amino acids. The germline gives CDR1 SGHRS, CDR2 YFSETQ. V lost 0 bases and J 2 bases, leaving 9 bases between the germline ends. The complete variable domain, with remaining parts taken from reference TRBV5-1 and TRBJ2-7, reads KAGVTQTPRYLIKTRGQQVTLSCSPISGHRSVSWYQQTPGQGLQFLFEYFSETQRNKGNFPGRFSGRQFSNSRSEMNVSTLELGDSALYLCASSLADNTYEQYFGPGTRLTVT.

This rearrangement joins TRBV5-6 to TRBJ2-7; TRBD1 aligns across 8 bases. The CDR3 is 15 amino acids. J lost 4 bases, V lost 0 bases, and 6 bases had no gene match. Germline V gene lookup returns CDR1 SGHDT and CDR2 YYEEEE. DNA for the CDR3: TGTGCCAGCAGCTTGGTTGGGACAGGTCGGTACGAGCAGTACTTC. This codes for CASSLVGTGRYEQYF.

This clone was detected a few times. This chain links TRBV19 with TRBJ1-5, with D possibly matching TRBD1 (5 bases). There are 15 residues in the CDR3. CDR1 and CDR2 from the germline V gene are LNHDA and SQIVND (reference sequence). Trimming stripped 0 bases from V and 7 bases from J, with 13 bases between. CDR3 sequence: CASSIDKGLWQPQHF. CDR3 DNA sequence: TGTGCCAGTAGTATAGATAAGGGGTTATGGCAGCCCCAGCATTTT.

This sequence joins TRBV5-1 and TRBJ2-6, with 9 nucleotides matching TRBD1. Germline V gene sequence: CDR1 SGHRS, CDR2 YFSETQ. The ends lost 2 bases at V and 4 bases at J; junction bases unmatched: 10. The CDR3 has 18 amino acids. In DNA form, the CDR3 reads TGCGCCAGCAGCTTACAGGGGGCCCTGAGTCCCGGGGCCAACGTCCTGACTTTC. Translated, it gives CASSLQGALSPGANVLTF.